Following are 24 T cell receptor beta chains from one sample sequenced in a study of blood T cell repertoires in COVID-19. Libraries were prepared by immunoSEQ multiplex PCR; TCRdb keeps only in-frame clonotypes and omits some of them. The sample holds some 130,000 clones, under 85% seen once. The sequenced sample consisted of PBMCs or T cells enriched from blood (not recorded which). The receptor source for this set is a man aged 30 to 39 who had recovered from COVID-19.

V gene TRBV19 combines with J gene TRBJ1-3; 7 bases align to TRBD1. Germline CDR1 is LNHDA and CDR2 is SQIVND (reference sequence). The CDR3 runs to 16 residues. The V segment lost 6 bases and the J segment 0 bases; nucleotides outside the gene matches: 8. CDR3 sequence (DNA): TGTGCCAGTAGGAAAAAGGGGGCTGGCTCTGGAAACACCATATATTTT. This encodes CASRKKGAGSGNTIYF.

V usage is TRBV9 and J usage is TRBJ1-4; 9 bases agree with TRBD1. V lost 3 bases, J lost 8 bases, and 11 bases stayed unmatched. This CDR3 has 16 amino acids. Germline CDR1 is SGDLS and CDR2 is YYNGEE. The CDR3 sequence is CASSAGGQGRGEKLFF. DNA for the CDR3: TGTGCCAGCAGCGCCGGCGGACAGGGGAGGGGAGAAAAACTGTTTTTT.

The chain joins TRBV15 to TRBJ1-4; D not certain. Germline values: CDR1 LNHNV, CDR2 YYDKDF (reference sequence). V lost 6 bases to trimming and J lost 5 bases, with 13 bases between them. The CDR3 sequence is 14 residues long. CDR3 nucleotide sequence: TGTGCCACCAGACCAGGCCCCGAGAATGAAAAACTGTTTTTT. Translated: CATRPGPENEKLFF.

The rearrangement joins TRBV18 to TRBJ1-2; D might be TRBD1 (5 bases). CDR1 is KGHSH and CDR2 is LQKENI in the germline V gene. This CDR3 has 14 amino acids. V lost 2 bases, J lost 2 bases, and 9 bases lay in between. The CDR3 sequence: CASSPDSSNYGYTF. The CDR3 DNA sequence: TGTGCCAGCTCACCAGACAGCTCCAACTATGGCTACACCTTC.

The chain carries TRBV11-3 and TRBJ2-7, with 7 positions matching TRBD1. Germline lookup yields CDR1 SGHNT and CDR2 YENEEA. The V segment lost 2 bases and the J segment 0 bases; nucleotides outside the gene matches: 13. The CDR3 covers 18 residues. The CDR3 is CASSLSTIGTANSYEQYF. CDR3 nucleotide sequence: TGTGCCAGCAGCTTATCTACTATAGGGACAGCGAACTCCTACGAGCAGTACTTC.

V usage is TRBV5-1 and J usage is TRBJ2-5, with 7 nucleotides matching TRBD2. Per the germline V gene, CDR1 is SGHRS and CDR2 is YFSETQ. The CDR3 length is 12 residues. The ends lost 6 bases at V and 5 bases at J; junction bases unmatched: 4. The CDR3: CASTVGGETQYF. CDR3 bases: TGCGCCAGCACCGTCGGGGGGGAGACCCAGTACTTC.

The chain combines TRBV5-4 with TRBJ2-3, with 7 bases that match TRBD2. V gave up 4 bases and J gave up 4 bases; unmatched junction bases: 9. Germline values: CDR1 SGHNT, CDR2 YYREEE (reference sequence). This CDR3 comprises 15 residues. The CDR3 DNA is TGTGCCAGCAGCCCGGGGGGTCCTTCCGCAGATACGCAGTATTTT. Translating gives CASSPGGPSADTQYF. Based on the CDR3 plus reference TRBV5-4 and TRBJ2-3, the full variable domain is ETGVTQSPTHLIKTRGQQVTLRCSSQSGHNTVSWYQQALGQGPQFIFQYYREEENGRGNFPPRFSGLQFPNYSSELNVNALELDDSALYLCASSPGGPSADTQYFGPGTRLTVL.

This sequence joins TRBV30 and TRBJ1-6; 8 positions agree with TRBD1. This CDR3 comprises 15 residues. Germline trimming cut 1 base from V and 9 bases from J; bases unmatched to any gene: 8. Germline V gene sequence: CDR1 GTSNPN, CDR2 SVGIG (reference sequence). CDR3 coding DNA: TGTGCCTGGAGTGCCCTGGACAGGGATGTTTCACCCCTCCACTTT. Its translation is CAWSALDRDVSPLHF.

The chain's CDR3 is CASSSQGFGYEQYF. Here the CDR3 DNA reads TGTGCCAGCAGTTCGCAGGGTTTTGGCTACGAGCAGTACTTC. This chain connects TRBV6-5 to TRBJ2-7; a weak D match, TRBD1 (5 bases). Per germline, CDR1 MNHEY and CDR2 SVGAGI. V lost 4 bases and J lost 3, with 13 bases in between. This CDR3 has 14 residues.

CDR3 amino acids: CASSWTGANTGELFF. Here the CDR3 DNA reads TGTGCCAGCAGCTGGACAGGGGCGAACACCGGGGAGCTGTTTTTT. This chain uses TRBV2 with TRBJ2-2; TRBD1 matches at 9 bases. The J segment lost 0 bases and the V segment lost 6 bases, leaving 2 bases of the junction unmatched. Per the germline V gene, CDR1 is SNHLY and CDR2 is FYNNEI. The CDR3 extends over 15 amino acids.

V is TRBV19 and J is TRBJ1-5, with D tentatively TRBD1 (5 bases). Deletions cut 10 bases from V and 10 bases from J, with 20 bases between. Germline lookup yields CDR1 LNHDA and CDR2 SQIVND (reference sequence). The CDR3 totals 13 residues. The CDR3 reads CATGGSIISPQHF. CDR3 in DNA: TGTGCCACCGGGGGTTCCATTATCAGCCCCCAGCATTTT.

V gene TRBV5-1 combines with J gene TRBJ1-1, with 8 positions matching TRBD1. Germline V lookup: CDR1 SGHRS, CDR2 YFSETQ. V gave up 0 bases and J gave up 4 bases; unmatched junction bases: 2. The CDR3 spans 14 residues. In DNA, the CDR3 is TGCGCCAGCAGCTTGGATACAGGGGGCACTGAAGCTTTCTTT. This encodes CASSLDTGGTEAFF.

The CDR3, as DNA: TGTGCCAGCCACCAGACTAGCGAGGGTGAGCAGTTCTTC. Translation gives CASHQTSEGEQFF. The chain carries TRBV5-6 and TRBJ2-1; 8 bases align to TRBD2. V was pared by 7 bases and J by 9 bases, with 9 bases of the junction left unmatched. The CDR3 is 13 residues long. Germline CDR1 SGHDT, CDR2 YYEEEE.

The chain couples TRBV27 to TRBJ1-1; maybe TRBD1 (5 bases). CDR1 MNHEY and CDR2 SMNVEV come from the germline V gene (reference sequence). V was trimmed by 4 bases and J by 0 bases, leaving 12 bases between them. The CDR3 runs 15 residues. The CDR3 DNA follows: TGTGCCAGCAGTTCCTTACAGGAACTGAACACTGAAGCTTTCTTT. Its translation: CASSSLQELNTEAFF.

CDR3 in amino acids: CASTRSRVGRDEQYF. In DNA, the CDR3 is TGTGCCAGCACTAGGTCCAGGGTCGGACGGGACGAGCAGTACTTC. The chain is built from TRBV7-9 and TRBJ2-7; possible D gene TRBD1, 5 bases. This CDR3 is 15 amino acids long. Germline-derived CDR1 and CDR2 are SEHNR and FQNEAQ (reference sequence). The V end lost 7 bases, the J end lost 5 bases, and 21 bases lay between the germline ends.

The rearrangement links TRBV6-5 to TRBJ1-2; D uncertain. V gave up 2 bases and J gave up 8 bases, with 18 bases separating them. Germline values: CDR1 MNHEY, CDR2 SVGAGI. The CDR3 sequence is 15 residues long. This CDR3 reads CASSYGADPEEGYTF. The CDR3 nucleotides are TGTGCCAGCAGTTACGGTGCCGACCCCGAGGAAGGCTACACCTTC.

The V and J genes are TRBV19 and TRBJ1-2; D is possibly TRBD1 (6 bases). Germline loops: CDR1 LNHDA, CDR2 SQIVND (reference sequence). With 6 bases removed from V and 4 bases from J, the gap between germline ends came to 12 bases. There are 13 residues in the CDR3. The CDR3 here is CASRIGTTYGYTF. For the CDR3, the DNA is TGTGCCAGTAGGATCGGGACAACCTATGGCTACACCTTC.

The chain carries TRBV7-9 and TRBJ1-6, with 7 bases matching TRBD1. With 0 bases clipped from V and 5 bases from J, the junction kept 4 bases outside the gene matches. The CDR3 covers 16 residues. Germline assignment: CDR1 SEHNR and CDR2 FQNEAQ (reference sequence). CDR3 sequence reads: CASSLARGLNNSPLHF. CDR3 bases: TGTGCCAGCAGCTTAGCGAGGGGGCTCAATAATTCACCCCTCCACTTT. The whole variable domain, filled in from reference TRBV7-9 and TRBJ1-6, reads DTGVSQNPRHKITKRGQNVTFRCDPISEHNRLYWYRQTLGQGPEFLTYFQNEAQLEKSRLLSDRFSAERPKGSFSTLEIQRTEQGDSAMYLCASSLARGLNNSPLHFGNGTRLTVT.

V and J are TRBV7-9 and TRBJ1-2; tentatively, D is TRBD1 (6 bases). Trimming took off 4 bases at V and 0 bases at J, with 15 bases between the two ends. This CDR3 contains 16 residues. Germline V CDR1 and CDR2: SEHNR, FQNEAQ (reference sequence). This chain's CDR3 is CASSSLGQEANYGYTF. As DNA, the CDR3 is TGTGCCAGCAGCTCATTGGGACAAGAAGCTAACTATGGCTACACCTTC.

On this clone itself: The sample contains more than one DNA sequence encoding this CDR3. The CDR3 sequence: CASSSDSTDTQYF. As DNA, the CDR3 is TGTGCCAGCAGTTCGGACTCCACAGATACGCAGTATTTT. V gene TRBV27 combines with J gene TRBJ2-3, with D possibly being TRBD2 (5 bases). Germline assignment: CDR1 MNHEY and CDR2 SMNVEV (reference sequence). This CDR3 region has 13 residues. V dropped 4 bases and J dropped 2 bases, with 7 bases sitting between them.

The chain employs TRBV29-1 and TRBJ1-2; no reliable D call. The CDR3 totals 11 residues. The germline gives CDR1 SQVTM, CDR2 ANQGSEA. The V and J ends lost 0 bases and 7 bases respectively, with 6 bases between them. The CDR3 coding sequence is TGCAGCGTTGAAGATAGAGTTGGCTACACCTTC. Protein sequence: CSVEDRVGYTF.

The CDR3 nucleotides are TGTGCCGGGACTAGCGGGAGGCTGGGGGGCACAGATACGCAGTATTTT. The encoded protein is CAGTSGRLGGTDTQYF. The V and J genes are TRBV30 and TRBJ2-3; TRBD2 matches at 15 bases. The V gene's germline CDR1 is GTSNPN and CDR2 SVGIG (reference sequence). Trimming removed 8 bases from V and 1 base from J; junction bases left unmatched: 7. This CDR3 is 16 amino acids long.

V and J are TRBV27 and TRBJ1-2, with 7 bases aligning to TRBD1. Germline trimming cut 3 bases from V and 5 bases from J; bases unmatched to any gene: 12. Germline CDR1 is MNHEY and CDR2 is SMNVEV (reference sequence). This CDR3 has 16 residues. Written as DNA, the CDR3 is TGTGCCAGCAGTTTTAGTCCGGTTCAGGGGGGTTATGGCTACACCTTC. Protein: CASSFSPVQGGYGYTF.

This sequence joins TRBV3-1 (or the pseudogene TRBV3-2) and TRBJ2-4; no firm D call. The germline V gene encodes CDR1 LGHDT and CDR2 YNNKEL (reference sequence). This CDR3 comprises 16 residues. V lost 1 base to trimming and J lost 0 bases, with 10 bases between them. CDR3 nucleotide sequence: TGTGCCAGCAGCCAAGGTAACACCCTAGCCAAAAACATTCAGTACTTC. Protein: CASSQGNTLAKNIQYF.